A single sample is the source of the 20 T cell receptor beta chains below, sequenced in a study of T cells after yellow fever vaccination. One entry per CDR3 protein, called by TCRdb with MiXCR from the 5' RACE reads. The sample shows more than 350,000 distinct CDR3 sequences, around a tenth of them seen only once. Sample: PBMCs, taken on the day of the first yellow fever vaccination. These receptors all come from a man aged 18 to 30 who received the YFV17D yellow fever vaccine.

This clonotype showed up just a few times. This chain joins TRBV20-1 and TRBJ2-1; D perhaps matches TRBD2 (5 bases). CDR1 is DFQATT, CDR2 SNEGSKA, per germline (reference sequence). The CDR3 consists of 13 residues. Trimming took 6 bases from V and 2 from J, leaving 11 bases between them. CDR3 bases: TGCAGTGCCAACGGGATCACCTACAATGAGCAGTTCTTC. This encodes CSANGITYNEQFF.

The genes are TRBV11-1 and TRBJ1-4; possible D gene TRBD1, 5 bases. V lost 5 bases to trimming and J lost 3 bases, with 22 bases between them. Germline CDR1 and CDR2: SGHAT and FQDESV (reference sequence). The CDR3 consists of 18 residues. CDR3 coding DNA: TGTGCCAGCAGCCTATCCCCGGGACCCCTGAGGGCTAATGAAAAACTGTTTTTT. Amino acids: CASSLSPGPLRANEKLFF.

This chain uses TRBV12-3 or TRBV12-4 with TRBJ2-5, with D possibly matching TRBD1 (6 bases). V lost 1 base and J 4 bases, leaving 16 bases between the germline ends. The length of the CDR3 is 16 residues. This chain's CDR3 is CASSLGQGRWGETQYF. In DNA, the CDR3 is TGTGCCAGCAGTTTAGGGCAGGGGCGATGGGGAGAGACCCAGTACTTC.

This chain links TRBV20-1 with TRBJ1-5; a possible D gene is TRBD1 (5 bases). Germline V CDR1 and CDR2: DFQATT, SNEGSKA (reference sequence). The germline V and J ends were trimmed by 6 bases and 7 bases, with 19 bases remaining between them. The CDR3 spans 14 residues. The CDR3 region is CSASTAAGSQPQHF. For the CDR3, the DNA is TGCAGTGCAAGCACGGCGGCAGGGTCCCAGCCCCAGCATTTT.

Written as DNA, the CDR3 is TGTGCCAGCAGTGAACCTGGGGGGTTGGGCGAGCAGTACTTC. This gives the protein CASSEPGGLGEQYF. The rearrangement links TRBV25-1 to TRBJ2-7, with a possible D match to TRBD2 (6 bases). This CDR3 contains 14 residues. With 2 bases removed from V and 6 bases from J, the gap between germline ends came to 14 bases. CDR1 and CDR2 from the germline V gene are MGHDK and SYGVNS.

The chain uses TRBV5-1 and TRBJ2-5; D is uncertain. CDR3 length equals 13 residues. Per germline, CDR1 SGHRS and CDR2 YFSETQ. Trimming shortened V by 4 bases and J by 3 bases, and 10 bases separated the two germline ends. The CDR3 protein is CASSGPGEETQYF. CDR3 coding DNA: TGCGCCAGCAGCGGTCCGGGCGAAGAGACCCAGTACTTC.

Turning to this clonotype: A read error may be the cause here, since a much bigger clone is one base away. V and J are TRBV7-7 and TRBJ2-5; 7 positions agree with TRBD2. In germline, CDR1 is SSHAT, CDR2 FNYEAQ (reference sequence). The CDR3 totals 13 residues. This chain's CDR3 is CASSFGLVETQYF. The CDR3 DNA follows: TGTGCTAGCAGCTTTGGACTAGTGGAGACCCAGTACTTC.

The rearrangement joins TRBV10-1 to TRBJ2-1; 8 bases agree with TRBD2. The length of the CDR3 is 16 residues. J gave up 3 bases and V 0 bases, and 4 bases lay outside the gene matches. Germline V gives CDR1 WNHNN, CDR2 SYGVQD (reference sequence). CDR3: CASSESGGGRYNEQFF. DNA of the CDR3: TGCGCCAGCAGTGAGTCAGGCGGGGGGCGCTACAATGAGCAGTTCTTC.

A note on this clonotype: A much larger clone lies a single base off, so this may be a read error. This chain joins TRBV7-2 and TRBJ2-7; TRBD1 is a possible D gene (6 bases). The CDR3 spans 13 residues. Germline V lookup: CDR1 SGHTA, CDR2 FQGNSA. V lost 8 bases, J lost 7 bases, and 18 bases lay in between. CDR3 loop: CASGPGRGREQYF. CDR3 sequence (DNA): TGTGCCAGCGGCCCAGGCAGGGGCAGGGAGCAGTACTTC.

The rearrangement uses TRBV20-1 and TRBJ1-1; 9 bases line up with TRBD1. The germline CDR1 and CDR2 sequences are DFQATT and SNEGSKA (reference sequence). Trimming at V came to 8 bases and at J to 7 bases, leaving 8 bases not matched to a gene. This CDR3 has 12 amino acids. As DNA, the CDR3 is TGCAGTCCGGGACAGGGTATATTTGAAGCTTTCTTT. It encodes CSPGQGIFEAFF.

This clonotype showed up just a few times. V is TRBV5-4 and J is TRBJ2-5; D tentatively reads TRBD1 or TRBD2 (6 bases each). Germline lookup yields CDR1 SGHNT and CDR2 YYREEE (reference sequence). V lost 2 bases to trimming and J lost 5 bases, with 13 bases between them. The length of the CDR3 is 14 residues. The CDR3 loop reads CASSLGGLGETQYF. The DNA of the CDR3 is TGTGCCAGCAGCTTAGGGGGGCTCGGGGAGACCCAGTACTTC.

This clonotype came up a few times. V gene TRBV20-1 combines with J gene TRBJ2-3; perhaps TRBD1 as D (6 bases). Trimming left V 5 bases short and J 10 bases short, with 13 bases between. The length of the CDR3 is 11 residues. Germline values: CDR1 DFQATT, CDR2 SNEGSKA (reference sequence). The CDR3 nucleotides read TGCAGTGCTTCCAGGGGCCCGTCGCAGTATTTT. Its protein product is CSASRGPSQYF.

This clonotype has only a few counts. The V call is TRBV5-5, the J call TRBJ2-1; tentatively, D is TRBD2 (6 bases). V lost 0 bases and J 8 bases, leaving 18 bases between the germline ends. The CDR3 has 16 residues. CDR1 and CDR2 (germline): SGHKS, YYEKEE (reference sequence). Here the CDR3 DNA reads TGTGCCAGCAGCTTGGGGGACTTGACTAGATCCTATGAGCAGTTCTTC. This codes for CASSLGDLTRSYEQFF.

The chain is built from TRBV10-3 and TRBJ1-3; D may be TRBD1 (6 bases). The CDR3 is 14 amino acids. CDR1 and CDR2 (germline): ENHRY, SYGVKD. Trimming stripped 8 bases from V and 2 bases from J, with 13 bases between. The CDR3 DNA is TGTGCCATCTCTAACGGGGGGCCTGGAAACACCATATATTTT. It is translated as CAISNGGPGNTIYF.

This rearrangement joins TRBV7-2 to TRBJ2-7, with 8 positions matching TRBD2. The V gene's germline CDR1 is SGHTA and CDR2 FQGNSA. The CDR3 sequence is 15 residues long. V lost 4 bases, J lost 3 bases, and 8 bases stayed unmatched. The CDR3 region is CASSYTGTSYYEQYV. The CDR3 region has the DNA TGTGCCAGCAGCTATACAGGGACTAGTTACTACGAGCAGTACGTC.

Comments on this clonotype: Since a much larger clone is just one base distant, this may be a read error. The rearrangement links TRBV6-2 or TRBV6-3 to TRBJ2-3; D is perhaps TRBD2 (6 bases). Per the germline V gene, CDR1 is MNHEY and CDR2 is SVGEGT. This CDR3 is built from 13 residues. V was shortened by 8 bases and J by 3 bases, with 12 bases between the two germline ends. The CDR3 bases are TGTGCCAGCGTCGTAGGAGGGACAGATACGCAGTATTTT. It encodes CASVVGGTDTQYF.

Of note for this clonotype: A much larger clone is a single base away; this may be a read error. V usage is TRBV3-1 and J usage is TRBJ1-1, with D perhaps TRBD1 (5 bases). This CDR3 has 12 amino acids. Per the germline V gene, CDR1 is LGHDT and CDR2 is YNNKEL (reference sequence). Trimming took off 4 bases at V and 6 bases at J, with 9 bases between the two ends. In nucleotides, the CDR3 is TGTGCCAGCAGCCCGGGGGTCCCTGAAGCTTTCTTT. Translation: CASSPGVPEAFF.

This clonotype was seen repeatedly, ten times or more. This chain joins TRBV6-5 and TRBJ1-1; TRBD1 is a possible D gene (5 bases). Germline CDR1 is MNHEY and CDR2 is SVGAGI. V lost 2 bases to trimming and J lost 5 bases, with 9 bases between them. The CDR3 loop spans 13 amino acids. The CDR3 nucleotides read TGTGCCAGCAGTTACGAAGGGACTACTGAAGCTTTCTTT. It translates to CASSYEGTTEAFF.

This clonotype occurred a few times. V usage is TRBV6-5 and J usage is TRBJ2-2; D gene ambiguous. The CDR3 length is 15 residues. Germline CDR1 is MNHEY and CDR2 is SVGAGI. V lost 7 bases to trimming and J lost 6 bases, with 18 bases between them. The CDR3 here is CASTPMVGVAGELFF. Here the CDR3 DNA reads TGTGCCAGCACCCCAATGGTTGGAGTTGCCGGGGAGCTGTTTTTT.

This clonotype was seen more than once but under ten times. This chain connects TRBV9 to TRBJ2-5, with 8 bases aligning to TRBD2. The ends lost 0 bases at V and 5 bases at J; junction bases unmatched: 12. CDR1 and CDR2 (germline): SGDLS, YYNGEE. The CDR3 runs to 17 residues. CDR3 sequence: CASSVVSGGAGSETQYF. DNA of the CDR3: TGTGCCAGCAGCGTAGTATCCGGGGGGGCCGGTTCGGAGACCCAGTACTTC.